This T cell receptor beta chain is drawn from a study of T cells expressing NK-cell markers. Whole-study context: Cells sorted as CD3+CD56+NKG2C+, CD3+CD56+NKG2C- and CD3+CD56-NKG2C+ T cells supplied the TCR beta repertoires. Out of eight donors sequenced, seven tested HCMV-seropositive and the remaining one seronegative. Study-level results: As a fraction of CD8+ T cells, dominant NKG2C+ clonotypes reached about 1.0-7.5% in a handful of donors.

Note on this clonotype: Its antigen is currently unknown.

The authors made TCR beta cDNA libraries by 5'RACE template switching. This switching added a universal primer site and UMIs. Using the 5' RACE reads, TCRdb records one entry per CDR3 protein without DNA. This sample contains over 150,000 distinct CDR3 sequences. There are 14 residues in the CDR3. Germline loops: CDR1 MNHEY, CDR2 SVGAGI. The TCR comes from a woman in her forties or fifties in good health. This sequence joins TRBV6-5 and TRBJ2-7. Specimen: blood T cells: a sorted CD56 or NKG2C T cell subset, CD4+ or CD8+ T cells, or bulk PBMC T cells (not recorded which). The chain's CDR3 is CASSYSSSTYEQYF.